This T cell receptor beta chain was sequenced for a study of technical replicates of blood from several donors. Clones were sequenced by immunoSEQ multiplex PCR, and TCRdb holds only the in-frame ones, with some missing. Of about 80,000 clones in the sample, 96% were seen once. The CDR3 length is 13 residues. V lost 5 bases and J lost 4; bases outside the gene matches: 4. Per germline, CDR1 MNHNY and CDR2 SVGAGI (reference sequence). Material for sequencing was T cells isolated from PBMCs. The J gene is TRBJ1-2, the V gene TRBV6-6, with 7 bases identical to TRBD1. This clonotype was sampled from a human donor in good health. The CDR3 DNA is TGTGCCAGCAGTCGACAGGGAATCTATGGCTACACCTTC. Its protein product is CASSRQGIYGYTF.